This TCR beta chain was identified during a study of T cell responses to AZD1222 COVID-19 vaccine (dated by TCRdb to the early 2020s). Background on the whole study: AZD1222 recipients whose second dose came at about 4 weeks and those whose second dose came at about 12 weeks were combined into one group, since spike-specific TCR depth and breadth did not differ between the two schedules. Trial participants were enrolled by age into 18-55, 56-69 and 70-plus year subgroups, with approximately 160, 26 and 62 TCR-sequenced participants respectively. A total of around 240 trial participants underwent TCR sequencing, of whom 207 received two doses of AZD1222 and about 25 received two doses of the MenACWY control vaccine. General findings and caveats noted by the study authors: After two AZD1222 doses, spike-specific TCR breadth and depth were significantly higher than at day 0 and than in MenACWY recipients. Participants were mostly white British and included more females than males, and it was suggested by the authors that clonal diversity may have been underestimated. In the small 56-69-year group, the increase in depth fell short of significance, most likely because of low power. Because no day 14 peak-response samples were available, repertoires were characterized only after the peak T cell response. Reportedly, almost half of the unique spike-specific TCRs recognized epitopes lying outside the regions that are mutated in the B.1.351 and B.1.1.7 variants. Only a handful of AZD1222 recipients were SARS-CoV-2 seropositive at baseline, limiting conclusions about previously exposed vaccinees. CD4 TCRs associated with the vaccine covered the entire spike protein, and the dominant responses were in regions 160-218 and 743-854.

A remark on this clone: The specificity of this receptor is unknown. Base-call qualities are not available, and no considerably larger clone is one nucleotide away.

The label giving this sample's time point can be read as: baseline before first vaccination. The vaccinee samples were drawn from two UK trials, COV001 and COV002, one of which was a single-blind randomized controlled phase 2/3 trial testing AZD1222 (ChAdOx1 nCoV-19) in healthy adults. For TCRbeta chain sequencing, PBMC samples from trial participants were taken at day 0 and at day 28 after the second dose. The CDR3 holds 14 amino acids from the cysteine to the phenylalanine. Here the CDR3 DNA is all that survives: 42 bases in frame from base 1. The junction carries 15 bases between V and J, which are trimmed by 4 bases and 6 bases respectively. CDR1 and CDR2, looked up from the germline V gene, are SGHRS and YFSETQ. The CDR3 regions of human TCRbeta chains were analyzed by immunosequencing. In the original analysis: TCRs in the repertoires were compared against a reference library of SARS-CoV-2-specific TCRs that had been generated with the MIRA antigen-specificity platform. Breadth was defined as the fraction of unique TCRs that were SARS-CoV-2-associated, and depth was defined as the fraction of total T cells that were SARS-CoV-2-associated. Using the MIRA data, each spike-specific TCR was mapped to the spike region that the TCR reacts to and placed in a CD4 or CD8 class. Log10-transformed breadth and depth values were compared by one-way ANOVA with Sidak's multiple comparisons tests. The source is immuneACCESS, and TCRdb retained only in-frame sequences with V and J called. Part of the clones is not carried over; for the studies checked, unresolved V genes explain less than half of this, and the remainder is unexplained. V and J calls and clone size come straight from that table; D and trimming were deduced from the DNA. The sample table records approximately 140,000 clones; about 91% of these occur just once. The ten most abundant clones make up around 2.8% of the sample.

The sample was peripheral blood, taken on day 0 of AZD1222 vaccination. Recombination linked TRBV5-1 to TRBJ2-3; TRBD2 is a possible D gene, resting on 5 matching bases. The receptor was derived from an adult in good health. Here is the DNA: TGCGCCAGCAGCCCTCTGAGGGTGGGGGATACGCAGTATTTT. Its protein product is CASSPLRVGDTQYF.